Reported below is one TCR beta chain. The sample belongs to a study of blood T cell repertoires in COVID-19. Here immunoSEQ multiplex PCR was the method, and the copy in TCRdb shows in-frame clones only, minus some. The profile shows roughly 200,000 clones, around 90% of them singletons. The CDR3 consists of 17 residues. The V gene lost 2 bases and the J gene lost 2 bases, with 15 bases spanning the gap. Germline lookup yields CDR1 MRHNA and CDR2 SNTAGT. This clonotype originated in a woman in her twenties or thirties who had recovered from COVID-19. Sequences were obtained from PBMCs or T cells enriched from blood (not recorded which). The V call is TRBV6-4, the J call TRBJ1-4, with D uncertain. CDR3 amino acids: CASSDTPGRTTNEKLFF. In nucleotides, the CDR3 is TGTGCCAGCAGTGACACCCCCGGACGGACTACTAATGAAAAACTGTTTTTT.